The next 25 T cell receptor beta chains were all read from a single sample in a study of blood T cell repertoires in COVID-19 (dated by TCRdb to 2020 to 2022). The library relied on the immunoSEQ multiplex PCR assay. In TCRdb, the immuneACCESS table is reduced to in-frame sequences with V and J assigned. These tables do not hold every clone; where another copy was compared, an unresolved V gene accounts for under half, and the others remain unexplained. This sample has about 150,000 clones in its table, and over 80% of those were observed once. The ten largest clones represent roughly 8.8% of the sample. Specimen: peripheral blood. The receptors were sampled from an elderly woman with COVID-19, enrolled during active disease.

The J gene is TRBJ2-6, the V gene TRBV19, with a possible D match to TRBD2 (5 bases). Germline V gene lookup returns CDR1 LNHDA and CDR2 SQIVND (reference sequence). The CDR3 consists of 18 residues. Between the trimmed V and J ends, which lost 1 base and 4 bases, there was a span of 17 bases. Here the CDR3 reads CASSIAPGRAKGANVLTF. CDR3 DNA: TGTGCCAGTAGTATAGCCCCGGGAAGGGCGAAAGGGGCCAACGTCCTGACTTTC.

Only a few counts were recorded for this clone. The chain recombines TRBV6-5 with TRBJ1-2; TRBD1 might be the D (5 bases). The germline gives CDR1 MNHEY, CDR2 SVGAGI. The CDR3 length is 15 residues. Trimming took 8 bases from V and 6 from J, leaving 22 bases between them. In DNA, the CDR3 is TGTGCCAGCGCCCCCGGAGGGGTAACCCCCGATGGCTACACCTTC. It yields the protein CASAPGGVTPDGYTF.

The rearrangement links TRBV12-5 to TRBJ1-1; no definite D call. The length of the CDR3 is 12 residues. CDR1 and CDR2 from the germline V gene are LGHNT and FRNRAP. With 3 bases removed from V and 4 bases from J, the gap between germline ends came to 6 bases. The CDR3: CASGFYFTEAFF. The CDR3 bases are TGTGCTAGTGGTTTTTATTTCACTGAAGCTTTCTTT.

The chain carries TRBV7-9 and TRBJ1-1; 8 bases line up with TRBD1. The CDR3 runs 15 residues. The germline V gene encodes CDR1 SEHNR and CDR2 FQNEAQ (reference sequence). V shed 5 bases and J 1 base; nucleotides not matched to a gene: 6. DNA of the CDR3: TGTGCCAGCAGCCCCCTGACAGGGGCGAACACTGAAGCTTTCTTT. This codes for CASSPLTGANTEAFF.

J is TRBJ2-4 and V is TRBV12-3 or TRBV12-4, with a weak D call TRBD2 (6 bases). The V end was cut by 4 bases, the J end by 9 bases, with 7 bases between. The CDR3 spans 11 residues. CDR3 in DNA: TGTGCCAGCAGTTACGGGGGCATTCAGTACTTC. It is translated as CASSYGGIQYF.

The rearrangement links TRBV5-4 to TRBJ2-7, with TRBD2 matching over 9 bases. The CDR3 has 16 residues. Germline V lookup: CDR1 SGHNT, CDR2 YYREEE (reference sequence). The J segment lost 3 bases and the V segment lost 0 bases, leaving 7 bases of the junction unmatched. This CDR3 is CASSLAGRGGIYEQYF. CDR3 DNA sequence: TGTGCCAGCAGCTTGGCCGGGCGGGGGGGAATCTACGAGCAGTACTTC.

The rearrangement uses TRBV10-3 and TRBJ1-1; D perhaps matches TRBD1 (5 bases). V lost 0 bases to trimming and J lost 10 bases, with 6 bases between them. The CDR3 contains 11 residues. CDR1 and CDR2 from the germline V gene are ENHRY and SYGVKD. CDR3 residues: CAISESQGAFF. The CDR3 nucleotides are TGTGCCATCAGTGAGTCCCAGGGAGCTTTCTTT.

The rearrangement uses TRBV19 and TRBJ1-5; D is unclear. Trimming left V 4 bases short and J 2 bases short, with 15 bases between. Germline V gene sequence: CDR1 LNHDA, CDR2 SQIVND (reference sequence). The CDR3 has 16 amino acids. The DNA for the CDR3 is TGTGCCAGTAGTAGAGGGAGGCAAGGAGGCAATCAGCCCCAGCATTTT. Its translation is CASSRGRQGGNQPQHF. Complete variable domain (other parts from reference TRBV19 and TRBJ1-5): DGGITQSPKYLFRKEGQNVTLSCEQNLNHDAMYWYRQDPGQGLRLIYYSQIVNDFQKGDIAEGYSVSREKKESFPLTVTSAQKNPTAFYLCASSRGRQGGNQPQHFGDGTRLSIL.

This clone was seen just once. J is TRBJ1-1 and V is TRBV27; no firm D call. The germline V and J ends were trimmed by 1 base and 0 bases, with 12 bases remaining between them. The CDR3 is 16 residues long. Germline CDR1 and CDR2: MNHEY and SMNVEV (reference sequence). The CDR3 region has the DNA TGTGCCAGCAGTTTATGGGAGACAACCATGAACACTGAAGCTTTCTTT. Protein: CASSLWETTMNTEAFF.

The rearrangement links TRBV6-5 to TRBJ1-2; D is unresolved. V was clipped by 6 bases and J by 8 bases, with 13 bases between them. CDR3 length equals 12 residues. The germline V gene has CDR1 MNHEY and CDR2 SVGAGI. The DNA of the CDR3 is TGTGCCAGCAGGACGGGAGGGCACGGCTACACCTTC. Encoded protein: CASRTGGHGYTF.

The gene calls are TRBV5-1 and TRBJ2-7; tentative D call: TRBD1 (6 bases). The CDR3 is made up of 14 amino acids. Germline CDR1 SGHRS, CDR2 YFSETQ. V lost 6 bases and J 2 bases, leaving 15 bases between the germline ends. The DNA for the CDR3 is TGCGCCAGCAACACGGACAGAAGCCCCTACGAGCAGTACTTC. Translating gives CASNTDRSPYEQYF.

The rearrangement joins TRBV1 to TRBJ2-4; the table names TRBD2, a call not compared with the DNA. TRBV1 is marked as a pseudogene. The CDR3 sequence is 14 residues long. The CDR3 loop is CTSSQAGTKNIQYF. Written as DNA, the CDR3 is TGCACCAGCAGCCAAGCCGGGACCAAAAACATTCAGTACTTC.

This clone was seen only a few times. V and J are TRBV15 and TRBJ2-7; D might be TRBD2 (5 bases). Germline CDR1 LNHNV, CDR2 YYDKDF (reference sequence). The CDR3 runs to 14 residues. V was clipped by 1 base and J by 5 bases, with 12 bases between them. The CDR3 sequence is CATSRGPLADEQYF. In nucleotides, the CDR3 is TGTGCCACCAGCAGAGGCCCCCTAGCCGACGAGCAGTACTTC.

The chain carries TRBV4-2 and TRBJ2-7; tentatively, D is TRBD2 (6 bases). Trimming removed 4 bases from V and 5 bases from J, with 15 bases in between. The CDR3 length is 14 residues. Per germline, CDR1 LGHNA and CDR2 YNFKEQ. Written as DNA, the CDR3 is TGTGCCAGCAGCCCCAGCGCTAGCGTCAACGAGCAGTACTTC. Its protein product is CASSPSASVNEQYF.

The rearrangement joins TRBV7-9 to TRBJ1-1, with 9 bases aligning to TRBD1. V shed 3 bases and J 4 bases; nucleotides not matched to a gene: 3. The length of the CDR3 is 14 residues. Germline CDR1 and CDR2: SEHNR and FQNEAQ (reference sequence). CDR3 in DNA: TGTGCCAGCAGCTTCGGACAGGGGTTCACTGAAGCTTTCTTT. Protein sequence: CASSFGQGFTEAFF.

The chain links TRBV5-1 to TRBJ1-4, with D possibly being TRBD1 (5 bases). Germline assignment: CDR1 SGHRS and CDR2 YFSETQ. The germline V and J ends were trimmed by 0 bases and 6 bases, with 15 bases remaining between them. The CDR3 extends over 16 amino acids. This CDR3 reads CASSLAPDGGDEKLFF. Here the CDR3 DNA reads TGCGCCAGCAGCTTGGCCCCGGACGGGGGGGATGAAAAACTGTTTTTT.

This clone was observed a single time. The chain recombines TRBV7-6 with TRBJ1-1; D is possibly TRBD1 (5 bases). The CDR3 has 13 residues. Germline V gives CDR1 SGHVS, CDR2 FNYEAQ. The ends were cut back, 5 bases at V and 1 base at J, with 8 bases in the middle. CDR3 in DNA: TGTGCCAGCAGCGCCACAGGGAACACTGAAGCTTTCTTT. Its translation: CASSATGNTEAFF.

By share, this clone ranks as medium-sized (0.01 to 0.1%). The chain carries TRBV2 and TRBJ2-7, with D possibly matching TRBD2 (6 bases). The CDR3 loop spans 14 amino acids. Trimming took 6 bases from V and 0 from J, leaving 12 bases between them. Germline V gene lookup returns CDR1 SNHLY and CDR2 FYNNEI. CDR3 sequence reads: CASREGRLSYEQYF. CDR3 nucleotide sequence: TGTGCCAGCAGGGAGGGACGGCTCTCCTACGAGCAGTACTTC.

The chain combines TRBV5-1 with TRBJ1-4, with D hard to call. The germline V gene encodes CDR1 SGHRS and CDR2 YFSETQ. There are 17 residues in the CDR3. Trimming removed 0 bases from V and 0 bases from J, with 12 bases in between. CDR3 sequence reads: CASSLASGWSTNEKLFF. In DNA, the CDR3 is TGCGCCAGCAGCTTGGCCTCAGGTTGGTCAACTAATGAAAAACTGTTTTTT.

This chain joins TRBV3-1 (or the pseudogene TRBV3-2) and TRBJ1-2, with TRBD1 identical over 7 bases. The CDR3 extends over 13 amino acids. Trimming removed 3 bases from V and 4 bases from J; junction bases left unmatched: 2. Germline assignment: CDR1 LGHDT and CDR2 YNNKEL (reference sequence). The CDR3 coding sequence is TGTGCCAGCAGCCAGACAGGGACCTATGGCTACACCTTC. Its translation: CASSQTGTYGYTF.

Comment on this clone: Relative to the germline gene, one junction end is altered; a read error may explain this. The J gene is TRBJ1-3, the V gene TRBV11-2; possibly TRBD1 for D (6 bases). The length of the CDR3 is 16 residues. Germline loops: CDR1 SGHAT, CDR2 FQNNGV. This CDR3 reads CASSLNPYRAGNTIYF. The DNA of the CDR3 is TGTGCCAGCAGCTTAAATCCCTACAGGGCTGGGAACACCATATATTTT.

The V call is TRBV10-3, the J call TRBJ2-7; 7 bases fit TRBD2. The CDR3 covers 13 residues. V shed 5 bases and J 7 bases; nucleotides not matched to a gene: 8. Per germline, CDR1 ENHRY and CDR2 SYGVKD. The CDR3 DNA reads TGTGCCATCAGTTGGACACCCGGGGGGGAGCAGTACTTC. The encoded protein is CAISWTPGGEQYF.

The V call is TRBV15, the J call TRBJ1-4; D gene ambiguous. Germline assignment: CDR1 LNHNV and CDR2 YYDKDF (reference sequence). V was pared by 5 bases and J by 2 bases, with 12 bases between. The CDR3 sequence is 15 residues long. CDR3: CATSPLGGTNEKLFF. CDR3 bases: TGTGCCACCAGCCCTCTCGGAGGCACTAATGAAAAACTGTTTTTT.

This rearrangement joins TRBV29-1 to TRBJ1-1, with D perhaps matching TRBD1 (6 bases). V was clipped by 6 bases and J by 1 base, with 21 bases between them. The V gene's germline CDR1 is SQVTM and CDR2 ANQGSEA. The CDR3 covers 16 residues. This CDR3 is CSVIGGGEGWNTEAFF. In nucleotides, the CDR3 is TGCAGCGTAATCGGCGGGGGCGAAGGGTGGAACACTGAAGCTTTCTTT.

The chain is built from TRBV6-5 and TRBJ2-7, with unresolved D. V lost 10 bases to trimming and J lost 4 bases, with 8 bases between them. Per germline, CDR1 MNHEY and CDR2 SVGAGI. The CDR3 has 10 amino acids. CDR3 in DNA: TGTGCCATTGGAGCGTACGAGCAGTACTTC. Protein: CAIGAYEQYF.